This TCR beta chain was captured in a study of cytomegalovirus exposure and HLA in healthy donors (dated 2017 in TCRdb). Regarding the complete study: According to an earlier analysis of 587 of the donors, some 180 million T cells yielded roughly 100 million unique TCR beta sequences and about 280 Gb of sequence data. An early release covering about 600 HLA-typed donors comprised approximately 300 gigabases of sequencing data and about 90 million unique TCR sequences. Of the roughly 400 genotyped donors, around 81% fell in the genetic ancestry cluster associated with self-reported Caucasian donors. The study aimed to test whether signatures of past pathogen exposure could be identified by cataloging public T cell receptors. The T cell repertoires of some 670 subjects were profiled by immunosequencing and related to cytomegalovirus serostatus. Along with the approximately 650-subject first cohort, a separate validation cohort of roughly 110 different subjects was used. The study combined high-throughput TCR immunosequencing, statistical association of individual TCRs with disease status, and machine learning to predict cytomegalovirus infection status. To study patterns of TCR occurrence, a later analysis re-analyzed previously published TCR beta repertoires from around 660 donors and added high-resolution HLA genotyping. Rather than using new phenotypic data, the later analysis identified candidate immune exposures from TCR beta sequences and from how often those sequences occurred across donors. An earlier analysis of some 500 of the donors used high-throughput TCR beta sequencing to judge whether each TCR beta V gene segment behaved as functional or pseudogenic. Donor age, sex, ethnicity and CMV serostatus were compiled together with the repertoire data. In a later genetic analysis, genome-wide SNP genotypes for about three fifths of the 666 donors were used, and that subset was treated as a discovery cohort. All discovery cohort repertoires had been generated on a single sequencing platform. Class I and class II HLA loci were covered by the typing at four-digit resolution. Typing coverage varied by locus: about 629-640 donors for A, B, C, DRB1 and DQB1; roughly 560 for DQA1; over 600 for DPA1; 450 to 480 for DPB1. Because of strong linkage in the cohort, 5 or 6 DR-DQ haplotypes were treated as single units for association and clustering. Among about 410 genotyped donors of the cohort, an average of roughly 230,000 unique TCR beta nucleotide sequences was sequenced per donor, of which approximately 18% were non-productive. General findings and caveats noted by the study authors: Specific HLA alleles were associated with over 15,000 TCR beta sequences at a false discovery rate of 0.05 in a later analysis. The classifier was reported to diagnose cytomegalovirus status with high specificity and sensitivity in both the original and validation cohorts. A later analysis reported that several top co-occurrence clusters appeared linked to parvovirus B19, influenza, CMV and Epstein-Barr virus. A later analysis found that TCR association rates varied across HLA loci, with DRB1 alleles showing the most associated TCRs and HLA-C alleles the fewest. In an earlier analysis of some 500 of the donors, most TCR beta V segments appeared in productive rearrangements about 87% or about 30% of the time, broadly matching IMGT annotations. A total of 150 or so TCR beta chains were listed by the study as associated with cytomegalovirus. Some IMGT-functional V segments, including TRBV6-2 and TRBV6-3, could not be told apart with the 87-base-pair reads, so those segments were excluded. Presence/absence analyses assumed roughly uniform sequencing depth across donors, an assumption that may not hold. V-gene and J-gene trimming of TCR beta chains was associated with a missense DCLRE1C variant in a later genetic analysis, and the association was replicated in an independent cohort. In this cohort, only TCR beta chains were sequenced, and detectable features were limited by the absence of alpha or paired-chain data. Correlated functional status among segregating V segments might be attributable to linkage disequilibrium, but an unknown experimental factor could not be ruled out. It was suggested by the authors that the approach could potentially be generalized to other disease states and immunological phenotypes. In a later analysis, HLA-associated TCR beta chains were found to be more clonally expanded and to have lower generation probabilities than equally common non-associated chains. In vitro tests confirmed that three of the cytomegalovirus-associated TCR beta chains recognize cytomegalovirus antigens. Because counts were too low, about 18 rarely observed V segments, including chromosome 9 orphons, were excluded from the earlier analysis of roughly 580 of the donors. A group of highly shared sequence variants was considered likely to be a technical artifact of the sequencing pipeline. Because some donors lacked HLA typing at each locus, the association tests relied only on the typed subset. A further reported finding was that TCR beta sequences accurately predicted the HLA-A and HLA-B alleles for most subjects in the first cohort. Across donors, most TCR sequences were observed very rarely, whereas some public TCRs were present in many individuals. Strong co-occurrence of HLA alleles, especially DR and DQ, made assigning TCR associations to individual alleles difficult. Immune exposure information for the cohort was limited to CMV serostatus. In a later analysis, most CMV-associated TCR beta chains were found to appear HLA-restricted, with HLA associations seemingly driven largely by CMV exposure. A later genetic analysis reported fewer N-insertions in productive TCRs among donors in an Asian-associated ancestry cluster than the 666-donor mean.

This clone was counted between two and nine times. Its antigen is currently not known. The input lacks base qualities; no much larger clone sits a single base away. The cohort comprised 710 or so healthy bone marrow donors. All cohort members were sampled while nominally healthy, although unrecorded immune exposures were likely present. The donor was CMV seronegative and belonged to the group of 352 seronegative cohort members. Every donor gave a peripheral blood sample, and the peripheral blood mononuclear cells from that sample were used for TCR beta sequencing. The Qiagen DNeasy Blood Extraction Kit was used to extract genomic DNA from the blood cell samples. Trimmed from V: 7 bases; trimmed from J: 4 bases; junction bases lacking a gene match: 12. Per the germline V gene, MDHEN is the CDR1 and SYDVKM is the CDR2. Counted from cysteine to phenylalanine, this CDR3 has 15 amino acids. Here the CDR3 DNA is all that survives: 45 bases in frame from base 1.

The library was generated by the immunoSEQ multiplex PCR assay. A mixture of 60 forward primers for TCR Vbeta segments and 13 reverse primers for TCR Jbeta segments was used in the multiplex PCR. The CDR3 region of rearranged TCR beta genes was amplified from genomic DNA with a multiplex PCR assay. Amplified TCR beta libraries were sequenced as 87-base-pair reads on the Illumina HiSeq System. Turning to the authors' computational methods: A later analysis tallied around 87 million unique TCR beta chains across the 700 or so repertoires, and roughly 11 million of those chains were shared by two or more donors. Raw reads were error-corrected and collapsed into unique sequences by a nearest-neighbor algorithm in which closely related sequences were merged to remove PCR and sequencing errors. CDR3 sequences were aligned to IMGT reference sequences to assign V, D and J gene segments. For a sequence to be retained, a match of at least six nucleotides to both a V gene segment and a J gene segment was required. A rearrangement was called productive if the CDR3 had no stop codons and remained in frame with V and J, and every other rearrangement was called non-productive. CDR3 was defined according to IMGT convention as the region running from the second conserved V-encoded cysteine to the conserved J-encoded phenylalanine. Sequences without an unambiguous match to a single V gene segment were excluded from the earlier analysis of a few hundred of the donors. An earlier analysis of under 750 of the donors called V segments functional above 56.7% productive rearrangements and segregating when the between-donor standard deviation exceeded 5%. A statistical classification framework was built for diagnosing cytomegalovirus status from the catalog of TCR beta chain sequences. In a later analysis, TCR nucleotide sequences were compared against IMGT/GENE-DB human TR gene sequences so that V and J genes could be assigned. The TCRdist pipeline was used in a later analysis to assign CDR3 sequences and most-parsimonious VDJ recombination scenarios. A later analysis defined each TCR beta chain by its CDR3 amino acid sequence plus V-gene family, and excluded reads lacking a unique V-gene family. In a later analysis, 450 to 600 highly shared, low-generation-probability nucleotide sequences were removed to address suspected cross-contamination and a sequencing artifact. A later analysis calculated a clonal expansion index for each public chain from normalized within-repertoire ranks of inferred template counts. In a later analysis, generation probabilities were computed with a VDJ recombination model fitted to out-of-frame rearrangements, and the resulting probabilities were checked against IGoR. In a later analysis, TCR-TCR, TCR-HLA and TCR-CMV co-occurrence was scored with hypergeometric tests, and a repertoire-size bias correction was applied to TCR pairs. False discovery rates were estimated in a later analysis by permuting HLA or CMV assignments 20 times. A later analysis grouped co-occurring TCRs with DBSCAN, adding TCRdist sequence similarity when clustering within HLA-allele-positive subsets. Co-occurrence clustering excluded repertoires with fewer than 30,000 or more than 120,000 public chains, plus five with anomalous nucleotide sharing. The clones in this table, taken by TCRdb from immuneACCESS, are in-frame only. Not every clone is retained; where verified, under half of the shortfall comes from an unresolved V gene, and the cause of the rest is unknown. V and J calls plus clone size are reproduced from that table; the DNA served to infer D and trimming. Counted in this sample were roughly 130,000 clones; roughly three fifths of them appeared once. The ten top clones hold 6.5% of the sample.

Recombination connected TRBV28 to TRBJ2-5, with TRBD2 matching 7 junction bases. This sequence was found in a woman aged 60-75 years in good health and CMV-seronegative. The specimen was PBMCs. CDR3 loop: CASTSRRGWSETQYF. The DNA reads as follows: TGTGCCAGCACTTCCCGGCGGGGGTGGTCAGAGACCCAGTACTTC.